This passage covers 20 T cell receptor beta chains from one sample sequenced in a study of technical replicates of blood from a handful of donors. The data were produced by immunoSEQ multiplex PCR, yet TCRdb's version contains in-frame clones alone and is incomplete. The table shows 50,000 to 55,000 clones, with 85% to 90% occurring only once. Input material: PBMCs. The source is a human donor in good health. Some clones in this sample may be carry-over from other donors' samples.

This chain connects TRBV4-1 to TRBJ1-3; D is ambiguous. Germline V gene data show CDR1 as MGHRA and CDR2 as YSYEKL. The CDR3 has 14 residues. The CDR3 nucleotides are TGCGTGCGTGTCGGGATAATCTCTGGAAACACCATATATTTT. Protein product: CVRVGIISGNTIYF.

This chain uses TRBV4-2 with TRBJ1-4, with 10 bases lining up with TRBD1. CDR1 is LGHNA and CDR2 is YNFKEQ in the germline V gene. Trimming at V came to 3 bases and at J to 8 bases, leaving 6 bases not matched to a gene. The CDR3 contains 15 residues. The CDR3, as DNA: TGTGCCAGCAGCCAGGACAGGGGGACTTTGGAAAAACTGTTTTTT. Protein product: CASSQDRGTLEKLFF.

V usage is TRBV7-8 and J usage is TRBJ1-5; D may be TRBD1 (5 bases). CDR1 and CDR2 from the germline V gene are SGHVS and FQNEAQ. The V and J ends lost 1 base and 7 bases respectively, with 11 bases between them. The CDR3 totals 14 residues. The CDR3: CASSLELGHQPQHF. The CDR3 DNA is TGTGCCAGCAGCTTAGAATTGGGGCACCAGCCCCAGCATTTT.

The genes are TRBV20-1 and TRBJ2-3, with D hard to call. V shed 4 bases and J shed 5 bases, with 7 bases lying between them. The CDR3 is 11 residues long. Germline V gene lookup returns CDR1 DFQATT and CDR2 SNEGSKA (reference sequence). The DNA for the CDR3 is TGCAGTGCTATGGTGAGAGATACGCAGTATTTT. It is translated as CSAMVRDTQYF.

The J gene is TRBJ2-3, the V gene TRBV5-1; 15 bases are shared with TRBD2. Germline CDR1 reads SGHRS; CDR2 reads YFSETQ. The CDR3 sequence is 19 residues long. Trimming removed 5 bases from V and 2 bases from J; junction bases left unmatched: 12. The CDR3: CASRWPSGTSGGPTDTQYF. The CDR3, as DNA: TGCGCCAGCAGATGGCCCTCCGGGACTAGCGGGGGGCCCACAGATACGCAGTATTTT.

This rearrangement joins TRBV5-1 to TRBJ1-2; 9 bases align to TRBD1. Germline CDR1 SGHRS, CDR2 YFSETQ. The CDR3 loop spans 15 amino acids. J gave up 6 bases and V 1 base, and 7 bases lay outside the gene matches. In nucleotides, the CDR3 is TGCGCCAGCAGCTTGACAGGGGGCTTGGTCGATGGCTACACCTTC. Amino acids: CASSLTGGLVDGYTF.

V usage is TRBV7-6 and J usage is TRBJ2-3, with TRBD2 matching over 10 bases. The J segment lost 5 bases and the V segment lost 2 bases, leaving 10 bases of the junction unmatched. The V gene's germline CDR1 is SGHVS and CDR2 FNYEAQ. The CDR3 runs to 17 residues. As DNA, the CDR3 is TGTGCCAGCAGCTTATTAGCGGGAGGCGCCAGTAGAGATACGCAGTATTTT. It encodes CASSLLAGGASRDTQYF.

The chain joins TRBV6-6 to TRBJ2-7; 10 nucleotides line up with TRBD2. CDR3 length equals 14 residues. The germline gives CDR1 MNHNY, CDR2 SVGAGI (reference sequence). Losses at the gene ends were 6 bases for V and 1 base for J; bases not matched to a gene: 3. The CDR3 bases are TGTGCCAGCAGGAGAGCGGGAGGGTCCTACGAGCAGTACTTC. Residues: CASRRAGGSYEQYF.

The chain is built from TRBV7-2 and TRBJ1-5; D remains unclear. This CDR3 region has 15 residues. V lost 1 base and J lost 4, with 11 bases in between. Germline lookup yields CDR1 SGHTA and CDR2 FQGNSA. CDR3 coding DNA: TGTGCCAGCAGCTTAGTTTCGGGAACTAATCAGCCCCAGCATTTT. The encoded protein is CASSLVSGTNQPQHF. Supplemented by reference TRBV7-2 and TRBJ1-5, the full variable domain reads GAGVSQSPSNKVTEKGKDVELRCDPISGHTALYWYRQSLGQGLEFLIYFQGNSAPDKSGLPSDRFSAERTGGSVSTLTIQRTQQEDSAVYLCASSLVSGTNQPQHFGDGTRLSIL.

The chain combines TRBV2 with TRBJ1-6, with D perhaps matching TRBD1 (6 bases). CDR1 SNHLY and CDR2 FYNNEI come from the germline V gene. Trimming shortened V by 3 bases and J by 5 bases, and 17 bases separated the two germline ends. CDR3 length: 17 residues. For the CDR3, the DNA is TGTGCCAGCAGTGAGTATCCTCCTGGACAGAATAATTCACCCCTCCACTTT. This gives the protein CASSEYPPGQNNSPLHF.

The rearrangement uses TRBV4-1 and TRBJ2-1; D gene uncertain. V lost 3 bases and J 6 bases, leaving 9 bases between the germline ends. Germline CDR1 and CDR2: MGHRA and YSYEKL. The CDR3 spans 13 residues. DNA of the CDR3: TGCGCCAGCAGCCACCCCGGTGTCAATGAGCAGTTCTTC. Its translation: CASSHPGVNEQFF.

The gene calls are TRBV6-1 and TRBJ2-5; D unclear. Trimming took 6 bases from V and 4 from J, leaving 15 bases between them. This CDR3 comprises 14 residues. Germline loops: CDR1 MNHNS, CDR2 SASEGT. This CDR3 is CASRATGSRETQYF. CDR3 nucleotides: TGTGCCAGCAGGGCAACCGGGTCCCGAGAGACCCAGTACTTC.

V and J are TRBV30 and TRBJ1-1; 12 bases are a match to TRBD1. V lost 3 bases, J lost 3 bases, and 2 bases stayed unmatched. This CDR3 has 14 residues. Germline assignment: CDR1 GTSNPN and CDR2 SVGIG (reference sequence). CDR3 sequence: CAWRGTGGYTEAFF. The CDR3 nucleotides are TGTGCCTGGAGAGGGACAGGGGGCTACACTGAAGCTTTCTTT.

CDR3 coding DNA: TGCAGCGTTCAACAGGGGGCTCATAATCAGCCCCAGCATTTT. Amino acids: CSVQQGAHNQPQHF. This chain uses TRBV29-1 with TRBJ1-5; 9 bases agree with TRBD1. This CDR3 contains 14 residues. Germline values: CDR1 SQVTM, CDR2 ANQGSEA. V was clipped by 5 bases and J by 4 bases; unmatched bases: 6.

The chain couples TRBV30 to TRBJ2-1; possibly TRBD2 for D (6 bases). CDR1 is GTSNPN and CDR2 is SVGIG in the germline V gene (reference sequence). The CDR3 spans 15 residues. The V gene lost 4 bases and the J gene lost 7 bases, with 20 bases spanning the gap. This CDR3 is CAWTLRDKRANEQFF. The CDR3, as DNA: TGTGCCTGGACCCTCCGGGATAAGCGGGCAAATGAGCAGTTCTTC. The complete variable domain, with remaining parts taken from reference TRBV30 and TRBJ2-1, reads SQTIHQWPATLVQPVGSPLSLECTVEGTSNPNLYWYRQAAGRGLQLLFYSVGIGQISSEVPQNLSASRPQDRQFILSSKKLLLSDSGFYLCAWTLRDKRANEQFFGPGTRLTVL.

This chain joins TRBV6-1 and TRBJ2-5; a possible D gene is TRBD2 (6 bases). Germline V gives CDR1 MNHNS, CDR2 SASEGT. V was cut by 4 bases and J by 5 bases, with 14 bases left in between. This CDR3 contains 14 residues. The chain's CDR3 is CASSGKTSPETQYF. As DNA, the CDR3 is TGTGCCAGCAGTGGGAAGACTAGTCCGGAGACCCAGTACTTC.

The rearrangement uses TRBV27 and TRBJ2-1; TRBD1 might be the D (6 bases). CDR1 is MNHEY and CDR2 is SMNVEV in the germline V gene (reference sequence). The CDR3 length is 13 residues. V gave up 7 bases and J gave up 1 base, with 8 bases separating them. The CDR3, as DNA: TGTGCCAGCACAGGGGATTCCTACAATGAGCAGTTCTTC. It translates to CASTGDSYNEQFF.

The V and J genes are TRBV6-5 and TRBJ2-7, with a tentative D call TRBD2 (6 bases). The germline V gene encodes CDR1 MNHEY and CDR2 SVGAGI. V was trimmed by 0 bases and J by 7 bases, leaving 13 bases between them. The CDR3 has 14 residues. The CDR3 loop is CASSYSATRDEQYF. In DNA form, the CDR3 reads TGTGCCAGCAGTTACTCCGCGACTAGGGATGAGCAGTACTTC.

As DNA, the CDR3 is TGCGCCAGCAGCTTGGTAGGGGGAGGGAATGAGCAGTTCTTC. Encoded protein: CASSLVGGGNEQFF. The rearrangement links TRBV5-1 to TRBJ2-1; TRBD2 might be the D (7 bases). V gave up 0 bases and J gave up 7 bases, with 11 bases separating them. The length of the CDR3 is 14 residues. Germline CDR1 reads SGHRS; CDR2 reads YFSETQ.

This clone was seen only once. This rearrangement joins TRBV10-3 to TRBJ1-1, with unresolved D. Germline V gene sequence: CDR1 ENHRY, CDR2 SYGVKD. The CDR3 is 15 amino acids. Trimming took off 2 bases at V and 0 bases at J, with 10 bases between the two ends. CDR3: CAISELLSMNTEAFF. CDR3 DNA: TGTGCCATCAGTGAGCTACTGAGCATGAACACTGAAGCTTTCTTT.